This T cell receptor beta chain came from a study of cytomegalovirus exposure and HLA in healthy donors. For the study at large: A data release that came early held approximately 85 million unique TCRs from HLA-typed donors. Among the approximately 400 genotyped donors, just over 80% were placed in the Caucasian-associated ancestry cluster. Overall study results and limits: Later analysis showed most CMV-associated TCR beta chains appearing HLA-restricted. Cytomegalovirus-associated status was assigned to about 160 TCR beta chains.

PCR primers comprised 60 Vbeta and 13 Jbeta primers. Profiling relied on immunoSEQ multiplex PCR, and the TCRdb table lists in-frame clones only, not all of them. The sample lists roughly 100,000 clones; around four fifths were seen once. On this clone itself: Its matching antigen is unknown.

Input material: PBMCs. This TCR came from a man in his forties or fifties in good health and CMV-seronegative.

The CDR3 reads CASSLVGDGSTDTQYF. The CDR3 DNA reads TGTGCCAGCAGCTTAGTGGGAGACGGTAGCACAGATACGCAGTATTTT. This chain uses TRBV7-2 with TRBJ2-3; possible D gene TRBD2, 5 bases. The V gene lost 1 base and the J gene lost 0 bases, with 11 bases spanning the gap. Germline CDR1 SGHTA, CDR2 FQGNSA. This CDR3 region has 16 residues.